These 9 T cell receptor beta chains were sequenced from one sample in a study of T cell responses to AZD1222 COVID-19 vaccine. Assay used: immunoSEQ multiplex PCR; TCRdb lists only in-frame clones, some missing. The sample lists about 140,000 clones, more than 75% occurring once. Sequences were derived from peripheral blood, sampled 28 days after the second AZD1222 dose. These receptors all come from an adult who received the AZD1222 COVID-19 vaccine.

The chain couples TRBV3-1 (or the pseudogene TRBV3-2) to TRBJ2-6; maybe TRBD1 (5 bases). Germline-derived CDR1 and CDR2 are LGHDT and YNNKEL (reference sequence). Trimming stripped 4 bases from V and 9 bases from J, with 13 bases between. This CDR3 has 14 residues. CDR3: CASSPARQSNVLTF. CDR3 in DNA: TGTGCCAGCAGCCCTGCCCGACAGAGCAACGTCCTGACTTTC.

The V and J genes are TRBV14 and TRBJ1-1, with 9 bases identical to TRBD1. The CDR3 sequence is 18 residues long. CDR1 and CDR2 from the germline V gene are SGHDN and FVKESK. V was pared by 1 base and J by 0 bases, with 9 bases of the junction left unmatched. The CDR3 DNA reads TGTGCCAGCAGCCAAGGGGATAAGAGGGACAGGGTGAACACTGAAGCTTTCTTT. It encodes CASSQGDKRDRVNTEAFF.

This sequence joins TRBV10-1 and TRBJ2-7, with D perhaps matching TRBD2 (5 bases). V was cut by 5 bases and J by 0 bases, with 11 bases left in between. Germline V lookup: CDR1 WNHNN, CDR2 SYGVQD (reference sequence). This CDR3 is built from 14 residues. The CDR3 DNA reads as TGCGCCAGCAGTTCTACTGGGAGCTCCTACGAGCAGTACTTC. Translating gives CASSSTGSSYEQYF.

The chain couples TRBV11-2 to TRBJ2-3; the D gene is possibly TRBD1 (5 bases). The V end was cut by 5 bases, the J end by 3 bases, with 9 bases between. CDR1 and CDR2 (germline): SGHAT, FQNNGV. This CDR3 has 13 amino acids. The DNA of the CDR3 is TGTGCCAGCAGCCTCAGGGTAACAGATACGCAGTATTTT. Its translation: CASSLRVTDTQYF.

The V call is TRBV18, the J call TRBJ2-7; TRBD1 might be the D (5 bases). CDR1 is KGHSH and CDR2 is LQKENI in the germline V gene. V was shortened by 6 bases and J by 6 bases, with 12 bases between the two germline ends. The CDR3 extends over 12 amino acids. Here the CDR3 DNA reads TGTGCCAGCTCCCCCGCAGGGCCCGAGCAGTACTTC. This sequence encodes CASSPAGPEQYF.

This clone showed up just once. V is TRBV5-1 and J is TRBJ1-2; D unclear. V lost 0 bases and J lost 8, with 17 bases in between. The CDR3 is 15 residues long. Germline CDR1 SGHRS, CDR2 YFSETQ. CDR3 in DNA: TGCGCCAGCAGCTTGGCCCCTGACATCTTCGGGGGCTACACCTTC. This translates into CASSLAPDIFGGYTF.

The CDR3 sequence is CASSQWGSGRARGEQFF. CDR3 sequence (DNA): TGTGCCAGCAGCCAATGGGGTAGCGGGAGGGCCCGGGGTGAGCAGTTCTTC. The chain employs TRBV3-1 (or the pseudogene TRBV3-2) and TRBJ2-1; 11 nucleotides agree with TRBD2. V lost 2 bases, J lost 9 bases, and 12 bases stayed unmatched. This CDR3 comprises 17 residues. Per germline, CDR1 LGHDT and CDR2 YNNKEL (reference sequence).

This clone has more than one count but fewer than ten. This rearrangement joins TRBV7-3 to TRBJ2-1; D call uncertain. With 4 bases removed from V and 8 bases from J, the gap between germline ends came to 9 bases. In germline, CDR1 is SGHTA, CDR2 FQGTGA. The CDR3 length is 12 residues. The CDR3: CASSSSTDEQFF. As DNA, the CDR3 is TGTGCCAGCAGCTCTTCTACGGATGAGCAGTTCTTC. The variable domain in full, with the rest retrieved from reference TRBV7-3 and TRBJ2-1, is GAGVSQTPSNKVTEKGKYVELRCDPISGHTALYWYRQSLGQGPEFLIYFQGTGAADDSGLPNDRFFAVRPEGSVSTLKIQRTERGDSAVYLCASSSSTDEQFFGPGTRLTVL.

The V call is TRBV27, the J call TRBJ2-1; 8 bases fit TRBD2. Trimming took 1 base from V and 1 from J; bases not matched to a gene: 0. In germline, CDR1 is MNHEY, CDR2 SMNVEV (reference sequence). The CDR3 length is 15 residues. This chain's CDR3 is CASSLLAGSYNEQFF. The CDR3 nucleotides read TGTGCCAGCAGTTTATTAGCGGGGTCCTACAATGAGCAGTTCTTC.